Given below is one TCR beta chain in context. The antigen is undetermined. The sample belongs to a study of OX40 agonist ivuxolimab in advanced cancers. CDR3 length: 16 residues. Germline CDR1 LNHDA, CDR2 SQIVND (reference sequence). The J segment lost 8 bases and the V segment lost 2 bases, leaving 12 bases of the junction unmatched. Blood was sampled at baseline, cycle 4 day 1, and cycle 7 day 1. Study results and caveats: Some nonresponders additionally presented with little normalized T-cell clonal expansion.

The data were produced by immunoSEQ multiplex PCR, yet TCRdb's version contains in-frame clones alone and is incomplete. The profile shows 60,000 to 85,000 clones, approximately 87% of them singletons. J is TRBJ2-1 and V is TRBV19; 7 bases align to TRBD2. This TCR was recovered from an adult with an advanced solid tumor such as melanoma, head and neck, liver or kidney cancer. This sample comprised CD4+ or CD8+ T cells sorted from blood, obtained in a trial of the OX40 agonist ivuxolimab. The CDR3 loop is CASSIQAGRGEYEQFF. The CDR3, as DNA: TGTGCCAGTAGTATACAAGCGGGACGGGGTGAGTATGAGCAGTTCTTC.